Shown below are 25 T cell receptor beta chains from a single sample sequenced in a study of T cells in Graves' hyperthyroidism and ophthalmopathy. RNA transcripts were the template for amplifying TCR beta CDR3 regions. TCR CDR3 regions were first amplified by RT-PCR with HTBI primers. Via MiXCR, TCRdb re-called the multiplex PCR reads, giving one row per CDR3 protein. The sample lists about 210,000 distinct CDR3 sequences; about a sixth were seen once. Input material: blood. These receptors originate from a man in his forties or fifties with Graves' hyperthyroidism.

This clonotype occurred many times. The rearrangement joins TRBV11-2 to TRBJ2-5; TRBD2 aligns across 11 bases. Germline V gene sequence: CDR1 SGHAT, CDR2 FQNNGV. V lost 5 bases, J lost 4 bases, and 6 bases stayed unmatched. The CDR3 consists of 15 residues. The CDR3 protein is CASSHLGTSGETQYF. In DNA, the CDR3 is TGTGCCAGCAGCCATCTCGGGACTAGCGGAGAGACCCAGTACTTC.

This clonotype appeared many times. The chain links TRBV7-9 to TRBJ2-7; 11 bases are a match to TRBD2. Germline trimming cut 5 bases from V and 1 base from J; bases unmatched to any gene: 4. The CDR3 extends over 15 amino acids. Germline V CDR1 and CDR2: SEHNR, FQNEAQ (reference sequence). This chain's CDR3 is CASSTRTSGSYEQYF. CDR3 nucleotides: TGTGCCAGCAGCACCCGGACTAGCGGGTCCTACGAGCAGTACTTC. Full variable domain (missing parts from reference TRBV7-9 and TRBJ2-7): DTGVSQNPRHKITKRGQNVTFRCDPISEHNRLYWYRQTLGQGPEFLTYFQNEAQLEKSRLLSDRFSAERPKGSFSTLEIQRTEQGDSAMYLCASSTRTSGSYEQYFGPGTRLTVT.

The chain recombines TRBV5-1 with TRBJ1-1; D is undetermined. The CDR3 loop spans 16 amino acids. Between the trimmed V and J ends, which lost 4 bases and 0 bases, there was a span of 16 bases. Per germline, CDR1 SGHRS and CDR2 YFSETQ. The CDR3 DNA reads TGCGCCAGCAGCCTCGGCCTGGCCGTTATGAACACTGAAGCTTTCTTT. Its protein is CASSLGLAVMNTEAFF.

This clonotype was found many times. This chain connects TRBV6-2 or TRBV6-3 to TRBJ2-7, with 7 bases matching TRBD1. V trimming: 6 bases; J trimming: 3 bases; junction bases outside the gene matches: 5. CDR3 length: 13 amino acids. Germline-derived CDR1 and CDR2 are MNHEY and SVGEGT. This CDR3 reads CASRTTGVYEQYF. In nucleotides, the CDR3 is TGTGCCAGCAGAACAACAGGGGTCTACGAGCAGTACTTC.

V and J are TRBV9 and TRBJ1-6; tentative D call: TRBD1 (5 bases). CDR1 and CDR2 (germline): SGDLS, YYNGEE. V was cut by 0 bases and J by 7 bases, with 14 bases left in between. The CDR3 sequence is 16 residues long. The CDR3 sequence: CASSVEGGVGNSPLHF. The CDR3, as DNA: TGTGCCAGCAGCGTAGAAGGAGGGGTCGGGAATTCACCCCTCCACTTT.

This clonotype was seen ten or more times. The CDR3 loop is CASSLARGGSYNEQFF. The CDR3, as DNA: TGTGCCAGCAGTTTAGCGCGTGGCGGGAGTTACAATGAGCAGTTCTTC. The chain has TRBV12-3 or TRBV12-4 and TRBJ2-1, with 7 bases lining up with TRBD2. Trimming cost V 0 bases and J 4 bases; bases outside gene matches: 6. The CDR3 has 16 residues.

In its sample, this clonotype is medium-sized (0.01 to 0.1%). This rearrangement joins TRBV6-1 to TRBJ2-2; D remains unclear. Germline CDR1 and CDR2: MNHNS and SASEGT. Trimming took 5 bases from V and 5 from J, leaving 15 bases between them. The CDR3 consists of 15 residues. CDR3 loop: CASSRDMEGTGELFF. As DNA, the CDR3 is TGTGCCAGCAGTAGAGACATGGAAGGAACCGGGGAGCTGTTTTTT.

This clonotype was counted ten times or more. The genes are TRBV29-1 and TRBJ1-2; 10 nucleotides agree with TRBD1. Germline V gene lookup returns CDR1 SQVTM and CDR2 ANQGSEA. The CDR3 loop spans 12 amino acids. Unmatched junction bases numbered 5, after V lost 7 bases and J lost 6 bases. In DNA form, the CDR3 reads TGCAGCGATGAGACAGGGGGCGATGGCTACACCTTC. Residues: CSDETGGDGYTF.

The gene calls are TRBV10-1 and TRBJ1-5; TRBD1 is a possible D gene (6 bases). Trimming shortened V by 7 bases and J by 15 bases, and 13 bases separated the two germline ends. The germline CDR1 and CDR2 sequences are WNHNN and SYGVQD (reference sequence). CDR3 length equals 10 residues. In DNA, the CDR3 is TGCGCCAGCACCCGGACAGTTTTGCATTTT. Its protein product is CASTRTVLHF.

This chain connects TRBV11-2 to TRBJ2-7; D may be TRBD2 (6 bases). The CDR3 has 13 amino acids. The germline V and J ends were trimmed by 5 bases and 6 bases, with 14 bases remaining between them. The germline V gene has CDR1 SGHAT and CDR2 FQNNGV. The DNA for the CDR3 is TGTGCCAGCAGCCTCGACGCGGGGCTCGAGCAGTACTTC. It translates to CASSLDAGLEQYF.

This clonotype was seen many times. The rearrangement uses TRBV20-1 and TRBJ2-7, with D possibly TRBD2 on 6 matching bases. Looked up from germline, CDR1 is DFQATT and CDR2 is SNEGSKA (reference sequence). The CDR3 length is 17 residues. V lost 0 bases and J lost 3, with 21 bases in between. This CDR3 reads CSARDNRQLADDYEQYF. The CDR3, as DNA: TGCAGTGCTAGAGATAATCGGCAACTAGCAGACGACTACGAGCAGTACTTC.

V and J are TRBV7-8 and TRBJ1-3; TRBD1 agrees at 7 bases. This CDR3 comprises 16 residues. The ends lost 4 bases at V and 4 bases at J; junction bases unmatched: 10. CDR1 and CDR2 from the germline V gene are SGHVS and FQNEAQ. Here the CDR3 reads CASSSPTGAGGNTIYF. The CDR3, as DNA: TGTGCCAGCAGCTCCCCTACAGGGGCCGGGGGAAACACCATATATTTT.

This clonotype was picked up many times. The chain is built from TRBV2 and TRBJ2-2, with 14 bases matching TRBD2. Germline V CDR1 and CDR2: SNHLY, FYNNEI. The CDR3 consists of 17 residues. V dropped 4 bases and J dropped 6; count of bases not matched to a gene: 7. The CDR3 here is CASSALGLAGGSGELFF. The CDR3 nucleotides read TGTGCCAGCAGTGCCCTCGGACTAGCGGGAGGTTCCGGGGAGCTGTTTTTT.

This clonotype was seen a handful of times. A much larger clone is a single base away; this may be a read error. This chain connects TRBV20-1 to TRBJ2-5; the D gene is possibly TRBD1 (5 bases). Germline loops: CDR1 DFQATT, CDR2 SNEGSKA (reference sequence). The CDR3 length is 13 residues. CDR3 loop: CSARRAGQEAQYF. CDR3 coding DNA: TGCAGTGCTAGAAGGGCCGGACAAGAGGCCCAGTACTTC.

In its sample, this clonotype was seen many times. The chain has TRBV24-1 and TRBJ1-2, with 10 positions matching TRBD1. Trimming took 4 bases from V and 7 from J; bases not matched to a gene: 5. CDR1 and CDR2 from the germline V gene are KGHDR and SFDVKD. CDR3 length: 14 amino acids. CDR3 protein: CATSDTGTGVGYTF. DNA for the CDR3: TGTGCCACCAGTGACACCGGGACAGGGGTTGGCTACACCTTC.

There are many counts of this clonotype. The chain couples TRBV12-3 or TRBV12-4 to TRBJ2-3, with 9 positions matching TRBD1. Trimming at V came to 5 bases and at J to 1 base, leaving 4 bases not matched to a gene. The CDR3 is made up of 15 amino acids. The CDR3 region is CASSPTGGGTDTQYF. The CDR3 nucleotides are TGTGCCAGCAGTCCTACAGGGGGCGGCACAGATACGCAGTATTTT.

In its sample, this clonotype was seen many times. The V and J genes are TRBV20-1 and TRBJ2-5, with unresolved D. Germline-derived CDR1 and CDR2 are DFQATT and SNEGSKA (reference sequence). Trimming took off 0 bases at V and 5 bases at J, with 16 bases between the two ends. This CDR3 spans 15 amino acids. CDR3 region: CSARELGWSGETQYF. Written as DNA, the CDR3 is TGCAGTGCTAGAGAGCTTGGGTGGAGTGGGGAGACCCAGTACTTC.

This clonotype was counted many times. This rearrangement joins TRBV7-2 to TRBJ2-3; D could derive from TRBD1 or TRBD2 (5 bases each). Germline V lookup: CDR1 SGHTA, CDR2 FQGNSA. This CDR3 is 15 amino acids long. With 7 bases removed from V and 5 bases from J, the gap between germline ends came to 19 bases. The CDR3 DNA reads TGTGCCAGCACCAGGGACCACACTCCCGGAGATACGCAGTATTTT. This gives the protein CASTRDHTPGDTQYF.

V gene TRBV12-3 or TRBV12-4 combines with J gene TRBJ1-2; tentatively, D is TRBD1 (5 bases). Trimming left V 6 bases short and J 6 bases short, with 11 bases between. The length of the CDR3 is 12 residues. CDR3 residues: CASRGTGNGYTF. Written as DNA, the CDR3 is TGTGCCAGCAGAGGGACTGGGAATGGCTACACCTTC.

This clonotype was recorded many times. This chain uses TRBV15 with TRBJ2-3; D is undetermined. From germline, CDR1 is LNHNV and CDR2 YYDKDF (reference sequence). This CDR3 has 12 residues. The ends were cut back, 4 bases at V and 6 bases at J, with 8 bases in the middle. CDR3 loop: CATSIQGDTQYF. The CDR3, as DNA: TGTGCCACCAGCATCCAAGGGGATACGCAGTATTTT.

The chain links TRBV20-1 to TRBJ1-1; 7 positions agree with TRBD1. CDR1 and CDR2 from the germline V gene are DFQATT and SNEGSKA (reference sequence). This CDR3 has 13 amino acids. The J segment lost 0 bases and the V segment lost 3 bases, leaving 1 base of the junction unmatched. This chain's CDR3 is CSARGQLNTEAFF. CDR3 DNA: TGCAGTGCTAGGGGACAGTTGAACACTGAAGCTTTCTTT.

V gene TRBV25-1 combines with J gene TRBJ2-1, with D perhaps being TRBD1 or TRBD2 (6 bases each). CDR3 size: 14 residues. CDR1 is MGHDK, CDR2 SYGVNS, per germline. The V gene lost 10 bases and the J gene lost 0 bases, with 13 bases spanning the gap. The CDR3 protein is CATGGVSSYNEQFF. Written as DNA, the CDR3 is TGTGCCACCGGGGGCGTGAGCTCCTACAATGAGCAGTTCTTC.

The gene calls are TRBV29-1 and TRBJ1-2, with a weak D call TRBD1 (5 bases). Germline V gene data show CDR1 as SQVTM and CDR2 as ANQGSEA. The CDR3 is made up of 15 amino acids. The V and J ends lost 4 bases and 1 base respectively, with 16 bases between them. CDR3 loop: CSVARRASSNYGYTF. The CDR3 DNA reads TGCAGCGTTGCTCGCAGGGCATCTAGTAACTATGGCTACACCTTC. The complete variable domain, with remaining parts taken from reference TRBV29-1 and TRBJ1-2, reads SAVISQKPSRDICQRGTSLTIQCQVDSQVTMMFWYRQQPGQSLTLIATANQGSEATYESGFVIDKFPISRPNLTFSTLTVSNMSPEDSSIYLCSVARRASSNYGYTFGSGTRLTVV.

This clonotype was detected only a few times. This sequence joins TRBV2 and TRBJ2-2; D might be TRBD2 (7 bases). CDR3 size: 15 residues. The germline V and J ends were trimmed by 6 bases and 1 base, with 12 bases remaining between them. Germline V CDR1 and CDR2: SNHLY, FYNNEI. CDR3 residues: CASRGASGNTGELFF. CDR3 coding DNA: TGTGCCAGCAGGGGGGCTAGCGGGAACACCGGGGAGCTGTTTTTT.

This clonotype was counted only a few times. This clone may be a read error of a much larger clone one base away. The gene calls are TRBV11-2 and TRBJ1-1; D gene ambiguous. CDR3 size: 14 residues. Looked up from germline, CDR1 is SGHAT and CDR2 is FQNNGV. CDR3 in amino acids: CASSSSPLGTEASF. The CDR3 bases are TGTGCCAGCAGCTCCTCCCCGCTGGGCACTGAAGCTTCCTTT.